The rows below give T cell receptor beta chains drawn from one sample of a study of CD8 T cells in ankylosing spondylitis. Each CDR3 protein is one row after TCRdb ran MiXCR on the 5' RACE reads. Among about 400,000 distinct CDR3 sequences listed, about a fifth were seen once. Sequenced material: blood, either unsorted or a sorted T cell fraction (not recorded which). The origin of the receptors is a male donor with ankylosing spondylitis. Both conserved end residues are part of each CDR3. D genes are given only for firm matches. Clone size appears in some rows only: once, few, many, or a class for an expanded clone.

TRBV24-1	.	.	TRBJ2-1	TGTGCCACCAGTGATCCGGGGACTCGTTACAATGAGCAGTTCTTC	CATSDPGTRYNEQFF
TRBV6-2/TRBV6-3	once	TRBD1	TRBJ1-5	TGTGCCAGCAGCCATAGAGACAGGGGGTGGATCAATCAGCCCCAGCATTTT	CASSHRDRGWINQPQHF
TRBV5-1	.	.	TRBJ1-6	TGCGCCAGCAGCCGCCTGGGGAGACAGGTGAATTCACCCCTCCACTTT	CASSRLGRQVNSPLHF
TRBV7-9	.	.	TRBJ2-7	TGTGCCAGCAGCACTGGCTCATACTACGAGCAGTACTTC	CASSTGSYYEQYF
TRBV20-1	few	.	TRBJ1-5	TGCAGTGCTAGTCATCGGGGAAAGGGAAGGTCTCAGCCCCAGCATTTT	CSASHRGKGRSQPQHF
TRBV7-2	.	.	TRBJ2-1	TGTGCCAGCTCTTCCCAGCGTAATGAGCAGTTCTTC	CASSSQRNEQFF
TRBV6-1	many	.	TRBJ1-6	TGTGCCAGCTCCGGGTGGGGTGGAAATTCACCCCTCCACTTT	CASSGWGGNSPLHF
TRBV27	.	.	TRBJ2-2	TGTGCCAGCATGCGGCTCGACAGAACCGGGGAGCTGTTTTTT	CASMRLDRTGELFF
TRBV27	.	.	TRBJ1-5	TGTGCCAGCAGTTTTGCAGGAGCCAATCAGCCCCAGCATTTT	CASSFAGANQPQHF
TRBV7-2	few	.	TRBJ2-1	TGTGCCAGCAGCACCGTAGCGGACTCCTACAATGAGCAGTTCTTC	CASSTVADSYNEQFF
TRBV6-1	.	.	TRBJ1-5	TGTGCCAGCAGTGAAGGAGGCCGGGCATATTGGCTGGGGAGTCTATTT	CASSEGGRAYWLGSLF
TRBV5-1	few	.	TRBJ2-3	TGCGCCAGCAGCTTGGTCTCATCCCGAGTGGATACGCAGTATTTT	CASSLVSSRVDTQYF
TRBV27	few	.	TRBJ1-6	TGTGCCAGCAGTAGCCTTGGGGGGGATAATTCACCCCTCCACTTT	CASSSLGGDNSPLHF
TRBV5-1	.	.	TRBJ2-1	TGCGCCAGCAGTGTACAGGGTTCCCCCAATGAGCAGTTCTTC	CASSVQGSPNEQFF
TRBV18	.	.	TRBJ2-1	TGTGCCAGCTCACCACAACAGGGAGTTAGCAATGAGCAGTTCTTC	CASSPQQGVSNEQFF
TRBV5-1	.	TRBD2	TRBJ2-2	TGCGCCAGCAGCTTATTGGTGGCTAGCGGGACGAACACCGGGGAGCTGTTTTTT	CASSLLVASGTNTGELFF
TRBV20-1	few	.	TRBJ2-1	TGCAGTGCTCGGGTTCCCCGCTACCACAATGAGCAGTTCTTC	CSARVPRYHNEQFF
TRBV29-1	few	TRBD2	TRBJ2-7	TGCAGCGTTGTGCAGGGACTAGACGAGCAGTACTTC	CSVVQGLDEQYF
TRBV20-1	.	TRBD2	TRBJ2-1	TGCAGTGCTAGCGTTCGACTAGCGGGATTCAATGAGCAGTTCTTC	CSASVRLAGFNEQFF
TRBV20-1	few	.	TRBJ1-5	TGCAGTGCTATGGGACACCGGAGCAATCAGCCCCAGCATTTT	CSAMGHRSNQPQHF
TRBV7-2	.	.	TRBJ2-5	TGTGCCAGCAGCCTAGATGGGGGAGAGACCCAGTACTTC	CASSLDGGETQYF
TRBV7-3	.	.	TRBJ2-3	TGTGCCAGCAGCGGAGTATCGGGGGTAGGCACAGATACGCAGTATTTT	CASSGVSGVGTDTQYF
TRBV21-1	few	.	TRBJ1-5	TGTGCCAGCAGCAAAAAAAGGACAGGGGTTTTTCAGCCCCAGCATTTT	CASSKKRTGVFQPQHF
TRBV7-7	few	TRBD2	TRBJ2-5	TGTGCTAGCAGCTTAGCAGCGGGAGGGTGGGAGACCCAGTACTTC	CASSLAAGGWETQYF
TRBV5-1	.	TRBD1	TRBJ1-1	TGCGCCAGCACCCTCGACAGGGGGGGCACTGAAGCTTTCTTT	CASTLDRGGTEAFF
TRBV5-6	.	TRBD1	TRBJ2-1	TGTGCCAGCAGCTTGCAGGACAGGGCATACAATGAGCAGTTCTTC	CASSLQDRAYNEQFF
TRBV5-1	.	.	TRBJ2-5	TGCGCCAGCAGCTTGGCGGCCAGCCTGGGAGAGACCCAGTACTTC	CASSLAASLGETQYF
TRBV5-1	few	.	TRBJ2-1	TGCGCCAGCAGCGCGTTGAATGAGCAGTTCTTC	CASSALNEQFF
TRBV9	.	.	TRBJ1-5	TGTGCCAGCAGTCGTAGGGGAGGCCCTAATCAGCCCCAGCATTTT	CASSRRGGPNQPQHF
TRBV10-3	few	.	TRBJ2-7	TGTGCCATCAGTGATAAGTCCTACGAGCAGTACTTC	CAISDKSYEQYF
TRBV6-4	.	TRBD1	TRBJ2-3	TGTGCCAGCAGCCCAGACAGGGGGCTAGATACGCAGTATTTT	CASSPDRGLDTQYF
TRBV27	.	.	TRBJ2-3	TGTGCCAGCAAACGGACTCGGACCACAGATACGCAGTATTTT	CASKRTRTTDTQYF
TRBV29-1	few	.	TRBJ1-5	TGCAGCGTTATTGGGTTCGAGGGACAGCCCCAGCATTTT	CSVIGFEGQPQHF